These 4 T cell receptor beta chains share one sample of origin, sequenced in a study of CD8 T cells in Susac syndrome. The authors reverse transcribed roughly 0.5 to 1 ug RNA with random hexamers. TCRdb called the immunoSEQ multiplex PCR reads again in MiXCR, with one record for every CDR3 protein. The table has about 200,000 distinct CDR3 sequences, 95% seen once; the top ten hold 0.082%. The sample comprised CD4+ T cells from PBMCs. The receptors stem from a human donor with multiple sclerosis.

The CDR3 DNA is TGCAGCGTTGATCACCTCATGAACACTGAAGCTTTCTTT. It encodes CSVDHLMNTEAFF. The chain links TRBV29-1 to TRBJ1-1; the D is unclear. Between the trimmed V and J ends, which lost 3 bases and 0 bases, there was a span of 8 bases. The CDR3 has 13 residues. Germline values: CDR1 SQVTM, CDR2 ANQGSEA.

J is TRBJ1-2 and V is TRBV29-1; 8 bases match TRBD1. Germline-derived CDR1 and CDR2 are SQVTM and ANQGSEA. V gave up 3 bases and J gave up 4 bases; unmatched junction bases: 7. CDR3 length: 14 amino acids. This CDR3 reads CSVDFQGASYGYTF. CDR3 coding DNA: TGCAGCGTTGATTTCCAGGGGGCATCCTATGGCTACACCTTC.

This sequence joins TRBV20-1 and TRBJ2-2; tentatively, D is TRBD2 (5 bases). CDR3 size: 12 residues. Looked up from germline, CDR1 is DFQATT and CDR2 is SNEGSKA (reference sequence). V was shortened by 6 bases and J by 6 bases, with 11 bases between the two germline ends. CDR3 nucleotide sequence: TGCAGTGCGAGCGAGGGAGCCGGGGAGCTGTTTTTT. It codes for CSASEGAGELFF.

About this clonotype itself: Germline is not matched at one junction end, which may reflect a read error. DNA for the CDR3: TGTGCCAGCAGTGGAGACAGGGCCCTCCTCAATTCACCCCTCCATTTT. It yields the protein CASSGDRALLNSPLHF. This chain connects TRBV25-1 to TRBJ1-6; 7 nucleotides line up with TRBD1. CDR3 length: 16 residues. Germline loops: CDR1 MGHDK, CDR2 SYGVNS.